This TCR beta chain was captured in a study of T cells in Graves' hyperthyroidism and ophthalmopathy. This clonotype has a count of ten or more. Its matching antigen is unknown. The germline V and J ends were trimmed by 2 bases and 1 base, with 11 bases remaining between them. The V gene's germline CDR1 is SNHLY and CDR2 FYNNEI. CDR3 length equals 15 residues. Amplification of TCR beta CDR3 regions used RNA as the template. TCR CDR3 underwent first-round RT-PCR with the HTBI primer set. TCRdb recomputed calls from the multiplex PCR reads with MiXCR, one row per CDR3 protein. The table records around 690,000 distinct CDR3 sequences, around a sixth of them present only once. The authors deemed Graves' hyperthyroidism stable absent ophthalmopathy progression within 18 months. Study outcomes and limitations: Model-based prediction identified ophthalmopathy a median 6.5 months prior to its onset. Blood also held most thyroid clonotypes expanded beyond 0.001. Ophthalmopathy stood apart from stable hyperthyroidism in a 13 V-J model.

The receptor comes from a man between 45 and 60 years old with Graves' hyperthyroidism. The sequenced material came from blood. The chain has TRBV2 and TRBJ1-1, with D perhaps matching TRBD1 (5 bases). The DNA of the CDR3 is TGTGCCAGCAGTGAATGGAGAGGGGCGAACACTGAAGCTTTCTTT. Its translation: CASSEWRGANTEAFF.